This T cell receptor beta chain was captured in a study of blood T cell repertoires in COVID-19. On the study more broadly: The origin of the acute and convalescent COVID-19 samples was the United States, Italy and Spain.

The authors' processing: For nucleated cells, counts were estimated from reference gene primer amplification. Generated by immunoSEQ multiplex PCR, the TCRdb table keeps only in-frame clones and is missing some. V and J calls and clone size are copied from that table; D and trimming were computed from the DNA. Altogether more than 95,000 clones are present, almost 70% being singletons, with the ten largest covering roughly 2%. Germline trimming cut 6 bases from V and 7 bases from J; bases unmatched to any gene: 14. CDR1 SGHAT and CDR2 FQNNGV come from the germline V gene. The CDR3 has 15 amino acids.

Sequenced: peripheral blood. V is TRBV11-2 and J is TRBJ2-7, with 8 bases matching TRBD1. The clonotype was recovered from a woman in her 70s with acute or convalescent COVID-19. CDR3 residues: CASRIGVQGAGEQYF. In nucleotides, the CDR3 is TGTGCCAGCAGGATAGGAGTTCAGGGGGCTGGAGAGCAGTACTTC.